Described below is a single TCR beta chain sequence and its context. Its antigen is as yet unknown. Germline V gene lookup returns CDR1 SNHLY and CDR2 FYNNEI. V trimming: 4 bases; J trimming: 4 bases; junction bases outside the gene matches: 11. The CDR3 has 17 residues. The source of the sample is a study of cytomegalovirus exposure and HLA in healthy donors. While unrecorded immune exposures were likely, the donors were nominally healthy when sampled. PCR primers comprised 60 Vbeta and 13 Jbeta primers. TCRdb's copy holds only in-frame clones and misses some; the assay was immunoSEQ multiplex PCR. The table has about 120,000 clones, roughly four fifths seen once. Study findings and constraints: Later genetic work tied a missense DCLRE1C variant to beta-chain V and J trimming. TCR beta chains numbering some 150 were designated cytomegalovirus-associated. Most TCR sequences proved rare, with some public TCRs found in many donors.

The source is a young woman in good health and CMV-seropositive. The chain has TRBV2 and TRBJ2-5; 11 bases map to TRBD1. Material for sequencing was PBMCs. In nucleotides, the CDR3 is TGTGCCAGCAGTGTCCCGGGACAGGGGGGATACGGAGAGACCCAGTACTTC. Protein sequence: CASSVPGQGGYGETQYF. The complete variable domain, with remaining parts taken from reference TRBV2 and TRBJ2-5, reads EPEVTQTPSHQVTQMGQEVILRCVPISNHLYFYWYRQILGQKVEFLVSFYNNEISEKSEIFDDQFSVERPDGSNFTLKIRSTKLEDSAMYFCASSVPGQGGYGETQYFGPGTRLLVL.